Following are 22 T cell receptor beta chains from one sample sequenced in a study of T cell responses to AZD1222 COVID-19 vaccine. Repertoires were generated with immunoSEQ multiplex PCR, while TCRdb's copy carries only in-frame clones and drops some. The table records 180,000 or so clones, more than 90% of them present only once. The sequences come from peripheral blood, collected on day 0 of AZD1222 vaccination. These receptors were collected from an adult in good health.

CDR3 residues: CASSQKGEVQPQHF. CDR3 nucleotide sequence: TGTGCCAGCAGCCAAAAAGGGGAGGTTCAGCCCCAGCATTTT. The rearrangement links TRBV4-2 to TRBJ1-5, with D possibly matching TRBD1 (5 bases). The CDR3 is 14 residues long. V gave up 2 bases and J gave up 6 bases, with 11 bases separating them. Germline CDR1 is LGHNA and CDR2 is YNFKEQ.

This rearrangement joins TRBV19 to TRBJ2-7, with a tentative D call TRBD2 (5 bases). Per the germline V gene, CDR1 is LNHDA and CDR2 is SQIVND (reference sequence). The CDR3 runs to 14 residues. Trimming cost V 1 base and J 2 bases, with 9 bases left between them. In nucleotides, the CDR3 is TGTGCCAGTAGTATAGCCACGGAGGCCTACGAGCAGTACTTC. This gives the protein CASSIATEAYEQYF.

In regard to this clone: The identical CDR3 is also encoded by other nucleotide sequences in the sample. The chain uses TRBV5-1 and TRBJ2-7; the match to TRBD1 covers 9 bases. V shed 0 bases, J shed 5 bases, and the junction held 3 bases outside the gene matches. The CDR3 has 14 residues. Germline V gene data show CDR1 as SGHRS and CDR2 as YFSETQ. The CDR3 loop is CASSLGQGGNEQYF. The CDR3 region has the DNA TGCGCCAGCAGCTTGGGACAGGGGGGAAACGAGCAGTACTTC.

This sequence joins TRBV5-5 and TRBJ1-5, with D hard to call. CDR1 SGHKS and CDR2 YYEKEE come from the germline V gene (reference sequence). V gave up 4 bases and J gave up 0 bases, with 5 bases separating them. This CDR3 spans 13 amino acids. CDR3 nucleotide sequence: TGTGCCAGCAGCCCTAATAGCAATCAGCCCCAGCATTTT. Translated, it gives CASSPNSNQPQHF.

The V gene is TRBV30, the J gene TRBJ2-7; perhaps TRBD2 as D (6 bases). Germline V gene data show CDR1 as GTSNPN and CDR2 as SVGIG (reference sequence). This CDR3 is 11 amino acids long. V dropped 0 bases and J dropped 6 bases, with 6 bases sitting between them. CDR3 coding DNA: TGTGCCTGGAGTGTGGGGGGCGAGCAGTACTTC. Amino acids: CAWSVGGEQYF. The full variable domain, its missing parts supplied by reference TRBV30 and TRBJ2-7, is SQTIHQWPATLVQPVGSPLSLECTVEGTSNPNLYWYRQAAGRGLQLLFYSVGIGQISSEVPQNLSASRPQDRQFILSSKKLLLSDSGFYLCAWSVGGEQYFGPGTRLTVT.

This clone was seen only a few times. The CDR3 is CASSTSGGRLSYEQYF. The CDR3 DNA reads TGTGCCAGCAGTACTAGCGGCGGGAGACTTTCCTACGAGCAGTACTTC. The genes are TRBV7-9 and TRBJ2-7; TRBD2 aligns across 8 bases. Trimming cost V 6 bases and J 1 base; bases outside gene matches: 11. Per the germline V gene, CDR1 is SEHNR and CDR2 is FQNEAQ (reference sequence). The CDR3 totals 16 residues.

This clone has only a few counts. The J gene is TRBJ2-2, the V gene TRBV11-2, with TRBD1 matching 11 bases. The germline CDR1 and CDR2 sequences are SGHAT and FQNNGV. CDR3 length equals 16 residues. Trimming at V came to 7 bases and at J to 7 bases, leaving 11 bases not matched to a gene. This chain's CDR3 is CASIPGTGGWIGELFF. In DNA form, the CDR3 reads TGTGCCAGCATTCCCGGGACAGGGGGTTGGATCGGGGAGCTGTTTTTT.

The CDR3 sequence: CATRRTNEQYF. In nucleotides, the CDR3 is TGTGCCACCCGGAGGACTAATGAGCAGTACTTC. V gene TRBV6-1 combines with J gene TRBJ2-7; D may be TRBD2 (6 bases). Germline V lookup: CDR1 MNHNS, CDR2 SASEGT. Trimming removed 10 bases from V and 7 bases from J, with 14 bases in between. This CDR3 has 11 amino acids.

This chain links TRBV6-2 or TRBV6-3 with TRBJ2-1; maybe TRBD1 (6 bases). The V gene lost 2 bases and the J gene lost 10 bases, with 12 bases spanning the gap. The CDR3 has 13 residues. The germline V gene has CDR1 MNHEY and CDR2 SVGEGT. In DNA, the CDR3 is TGTGCCAGCAGTTACACACAGGGTAACGAGCAGTTCTTC. This translates into CASSYTQGNEQFF.

The V and J genes are TRBV6-5 and TRBJ2-2, with unresolved D. Germline V CDR1 and CDR2: MNHEY, SVGAGI. Trimming shortened V by 6 bases and J by 6 bases, and 5 bases separated the two germline ends. The CDR3 is 11 residues long. DNA of the CDR3: TGTGCCAGCAGATCCCCCGGGGAGCTGTTTTTT. It encodes CASRSPGELFF.

The chain uses TRBV12-5 and TRBJ1-2; D gene unclear. CDR1 is LGHNT and CDR2 is FRNRAP in the germline V gene. The V end was cut by 8 bases, the J end by 4 bases, with 8 bases between. The CDR3 loop spans 11 amino acids. The CDR3 bases are TGTGCTAGTTCCATCGCCTATGGCTACACCTTC. It is translated as CASSIAYGYTF.

Only one count was recorded for this clone. The chain uses TRBV27 and TRBJ2-7; 15 bases fit TRBD2. CDR3 length: 17 amino acids. In germline, CDR1 is MNHEY, CDR2 SMNVEV (reference sequence). V was pared by 4 bases and J by 6 bases, with 10 bases of the junction left unmatched. The CDR3 protein is CASSSRTSGRAQSEQYF. CDR3 bases: TGTGCCAGCAGTTCAAGGACTAGCGGGAGGGCCCAATCCGAGCAGTACTTC.

The chain employs TRBV10-1 and TRBJ1-1, with unresolved D. Trimming shortened V by 3 bases and J by 2 bases, and 7 bases separated the two germline ends. Germline lookup yields CDR1 WNHNN and CDR2 SYGVQD (reference sequence). The CDR3 has 13 amino acids. CDR3 sequence (DNA): TGCGCCAGCAGTGAACAGCTAAACACTGAAGCTTTCTTT. Translated: CASSEQLNTEAFF.

In this sample, this clone turned up a few times. The V gene is TRBV7-9, the J gene TRBJ2-6; D is ambiguous. CDR1 is SEHNR and CDR2 is FQNEAQ in the germline V gene (reference sequence). The CDR3 has 13 amino acids. V lost 4 bases, J lost 7 bases, and 8 bases lay in between. CDR3 protein: CASSSLNANVLTF. DNA of the CDR3: TGTGCCAGCAGCTCTTTGAACGCCAACGTCCTGACTTTC. The full variable domain, its missing parts supplied by reference TRBV7-9 and TRBJ2-6, is DTGVSQNPRHKITKRGQNVTFRCDPISEHNRLYWYRQTLGQGPEFLTYFQNEAQLEKSRLLSDRFSAERPKGSFSTLEIQRTEQGDSAMYLCASSSLNANVLTFGAGSRLTVL.

The CDR3 region is CASSSGGTENTEAFF. The CDR3 coding sequence is TGTGCCAGCAGCTCAGGAGGGACGGAGAACACTGAAGCTTTCTTT. The chain has TRBV11-3 and TRBJ1-1, with a possible D match to TRBD1 (5 bases). V lost 4 bases to trimming and J lost 1 base, with 13 bases between them. This CDR3 has 15 amino acids. Germline-derived CDR1 and CDR2 are SGHNT and YENEEA.

The chain is built from TRBV6-5 and TRBJ1-1; D is unresolved. Germline CDR1 and CDR2: MNHEY and SVGAGI. V was pared by 4 bases and J by 0 bases, with 12 bases between. The CDR3 spans 15 residues. CDR3 sequence (DNA): TGTGCCAGCAGTTCCAGGAGGCGCGTGAACACTGAAGCTTTCTTT. This translates into CASSSRRRVNTEAFF.

This chain links TRBV27 with TRBJ1-1, with D perhaps TRBD1 (6 bases). In germline, CDR1 is MNHEY, CDR2 SMNVEV (reference sequence). The V end lost 6 bases, the J end lost 3 bases, and 17 bases lay between the germline ends. This CDR3 comprises 15 residues. CDR3 bases: TGTGCCAGCAGCTGGCAGGGGCTTCGGTACACTGAAGCTTTCTTT. It translates to CASSWQGLRYTEAFF.

CDR3 coding DNA: TGCGCCAGCAGCGCCGGGACGGAAAATCAGCCCCAGCATTTT. It yields the protein CASSAGTENQPQHF. The chain is built from TRBV5-1 and TRBJ1-5, with D perhaps matching TRBD1 (5 bases). CDR1 and CDR2 (germline): SGHRS, YFSETQ. Trimming took off 4 bases at V and 4 bases at J, with 12 bases between the two ends. The CDR3 length is 14 residues.

The chain uses TRBV6-1 and TRBJ1-6, with 7 bases lining up with TRBD1. The CDR3 is made up of 14 amino acids. Germline V gene data show CDR1 as MNHNS and CDR2 as SASEGT. With 2 bases clipped from V and 7 bases from J, the junction kept 2 bases outside the gene matches. CDR3 sequence: CASSERDRNSPLHF. The CDR3 nucleotides are TGTGCCAGCAGTGAAAGGGACAGAAATTCACCCCTCCACTTT.

This clone has a single count. The chain carries TRBV19 and TRBJ1-1; 11 bases line up with TRBD1. CDR1 LNHDA and CDR2 SQIVND come from the germline V gene (reference sequence). V was clipped by 5 bases and J by 8 bases; unmatched bases: 10. The CDR3 is made up of 15 amino acids. The CDR3 spells CASSLLGTGGPEAFF. The CDR3 nucleotides read TGTGCCAGTAGTCTGCTGGGGACAGGGGGTCCGGAAGCTTTCTTT.

V and J are TRBV19 and TRBJ1-2; TRBD1 is a possible D gene (5 bases). The V gene's germline CDR1 is LNHDA and CDR2 SQIVND (reference sequence). The CDR3 consists of 14 residues. Trimming cost V 8 bases and J 6 bases, with 19 bases left between them. CDR3 DNA sequence: TGTGCCAGTCCTACAACCCCGGGACCAAATGGCTACACCTTC. Encoded protein: CASPTTPGPNGYTF.

This rearrangement joins TRBV5-8 to TRBJ2-5, with TRBD1 as a possible D gene (6 bases). CDR3 length equals 15 residues. The germline V and J ends were trimmed by 6 bases and 5 bases, with 20 bases remaining between them. Germline CDR1 and CDR2: SGHTS and YDEGEE. The CDR3: CASTTGTSPSETQYF. The CDR3 DNA reads TGTGCCAGCACGACCGGGACAAGCCCATCGGAGACCCAGTACTTC. The full variable domain, rest sourced from reference TRBV5-8 and TRBJ2-5, is EAGVTQSPTHLIKTRGQQATLRCSPISGHTSVYWYQQALGLGLQFLLWYDEGEERNRGNFPPRFSGRQFPNYSSELNVNALELEDSALYLCASTTGTSPSETQYFGPGTRLLVL.